This T cell receptor (beta chain) originates from a study of lymphopenia after photon versus proton radiotherapy. Germline V gene lookup returns CDR1 SGHRS and CDR2 YFSETQ. The ends were cut back, 3 bases at V and 5 bases at J, with 12 bases in the middle. The CDR3 consists of 13 residues. Only in-frame clones appear in the TCRdb table, and some are missing; sequencing was by immunoSEQ multiplex PCR. In the table there are roughly 61,000 clones, about 85% of which are singletons. This clone has just one count. This sequence originates from a man aged 80 or over with esophageal cancer. The chain carries TRBV5-1 and TRBJ2-7, with a tentative D call TRBD1 (5 bases). Sequenced here: peripheral blood, sampled from a patient treated with proton-based radiotherapy. The CDR3 DNA reads TGCGCCAGCAGCTACGTTCTAGGGGACGAGCAGTACTTC. Amino acid sequence: CASSYVLGDEQYF.